This is a list of T cell receptor beta chains from one sample in a study of T-cell reconstitution after alpha-beta-depleted transplantation in children. MiXCR was run by TCRdb on the PCR reads, yielding one entry per CDR3 protein. Here the sample spans 500,000 to 650,000 distinct CDR3 sequences, over 9.5% being singletons. Here the sequenced sample was PBMCs, mostly from graft donor cells, taken 180 days after TCRalphabeta/CD19-depleted stem cell transplant. The origin of the receptors is a female patient between 2 and 15 years old who had a stem cell transplant for aplastic anemia, so the T cells may come from the graft donor. The CDR3 runs from the conserved cysteine through the conserved F or W. D genes are given only for firm matches. Rows may omit the clone size; those that give it use once, few, many or a size class.

TRBJ1-2	.	.	TRBV28	TGTGCCAGCAAGCCCCAGTGGGACCCTAACTATGGCTACACCTTC	CASKPQWDPNYGYTF
TRBJ2-1	.	.	TRBV7-9	TGTGCCAGCAGCCGAGGGGTGGGTGAGCAGTTCTTC	CASSRGVGEQFF
TRBJ2-3	.	few	TRBV7-9	TGTGCCAGCAGCTTTCTTGAGCGCGACACAGATACGCAGTATTTT	CASSFLERDTDTQYF
TRBJ2-2	TRBD2	few	TRBV5-1	TGCGCCAGCAGCTTGGGACTAGCGGGACGCACCGGGGAGCTGTTTTTT	CASSLGLAGRTGELFF
TRBJ2-1	.	.	TRBV20-1	TGCAGTGCTATAAGGGCTAGTCTAAATGAGCAGTTCTTC	CSAIRASLNEQFF
TRBJ1-2	TRBD1	few	TRBV6-2/TRBV6-3	TGTGCCAGCAGTTGGGACAGATTCTATGGCTACACCTTC	CASSWDRFYGYTF
TRBJ1-1	.	many	TRBV5-1	TGCGCCAGCAGCTTGGTGGGGGGGGAGCCTGAAGCTTTCTTT	CASSLVGGEPEAFF
TRBJ1-1	.	few	TRBV28	TGTGCCAGCAACCATAAGGGCGCTGAAGCTTTCTTT	CASNHKGAEAFF
TRBJ2-7	.	few	TRBV10-3	TGTGCCGTCAGCAAGCGGGACGAGCAGTACTTC	CAVSKRDEQYF
TRBJ2-3	.	.	TRBV7-6	TGTGCCAGCGGTCGGGCCACGGGTCTAACAGATACGCAGTATTTT	CASGRATGLTDTQYF
TRBJ2-5	TRBD1	few	TRBV25-1	TGTGCCAGCAGTGGACACAGGGGGCGGTCAGAGACCCAGTACTTC	CASSGHRGRSETQYF
TRBJ1-1	TRBD1	.	TRBV6-5	TGTGCCAGCAGTTACCGGGACAGGGCGAACACTGAAGCTTTCTTT	CASSYRDRANTEAFF
TRBJ2-7	TRBD1	.	TRBV7-2	TGTGCCAGCAGCTTAGGGGGGACAGATTCCTACGAGCAGTACTTC	CASSLGGTDSYEQYF
TRBJ2-2	.	few	TRBV11-2	TGTGCCAGCAGCTTATTCAGGAGTTCCCTATTTGGCACCGGGGAGCTGTTTTTT	CASSLFRSSLFGTGELFF
TRBJ2-2	TRBD2	many	TRBV7-9	TGTGCCAGCAGCTTAGGGACTAGCGGGGCGAACACCGGGGAGCTGTTTTTT	CASSLGTSGANTGELFF
TRBJ2-4	TRBD1	few	TRBV7-8	TGTGCCAGCAGCTTGGGAGGACAGGGCCAACTAGCCAAAAACATTCAGTACTTC	CASSLGGQGQLAKNIQYF
TRBJ2-7	.	few	TRBV7-8	TGTGCCAGCAGCTTAGCGCTGGCAGCAAGCTACGAGCAGTACTTC	CASSLALAASYEQYF
TRBJ2-7	.	few	TRBV29-1	TGCAGCGTCTACTTGGGACCGTACTCCTACGAGCAGTACTTC	CSVYLGPYSYEQYF
TRBJ2-1	.	many	TRBV12-3/TRBV12-4	TGTGCCAGCAGTTTCCGCAGCTACAATGAGCAGTTCTTC	CASSFRSYNEQFF
TRBJ2-1	.	few	TRBV11-2	TGTGCCAGCAGTTACTCCCTTATTTTGGGCCCCCCCCACAATGAGCAGTTCTTC	CASSYSLILGPPHNEQFF
TRBJ1-2	.	few	TRBV5-1	TGCGCCAGCAGCTTGGTCCAGGGCGAAAACGGCTACACCTTC	CASSLVQGENGYTF
TRBJ1-5	.	.	TRBV20-1	TGCAGTGCTAGAAACAGGGAGAATCAGCCCCAGCATTTT	CSARNRENQPQHF
TRBJ2-1	TRBD2	.	TRBV11-2	TGTGCCAGCAGCTCGATCACTAGCGGGAGGGACAATGAGCAGTTCTTC	CASSSITSGRDNEQFF
TRBJ2-5	.	many	TRBV28	TGTGCCAGCAGCCCGAGGTGGGGGGAAGAGACCCAGTACTTC	CASSPRWGEETQYF
TRBJ1-1	TRBD1	few	TRBV12-3/TRBV12-4	TGTGCCAGCAGATGGACAGGGAGAAACACTGAAGCTTTCTTT	CASRWTGRNTEAFF
TRBJ2-1	.	.	TRBV7-2	TGTGCCAGCAGCTCCCAGCCTAGTGAGCAGTTCTTC	CASSSQPSEQFF
TRBJ1-1	TRBD1	.	TRBV6-5	TGTGCCAGCAGTTACCCACCCGGGACAGGGGCCGACACTGAAGCTTTCTTT	CASSYPPGTGADTEAFF
TRBJ2-5	.	.	TRBV7-2	TGTGCCAGCAGCTTGATGATAAAAGAGACCCAGTACTTC	CASSLMIKETQYF
TRBJ1-1	TRBD1	few	TRBV7-2	TGTGCCAGCAGCTTAGCAGGGGGCGTTTTCTTT	CASSLAGGVFF
TRBJ2-1	TRBD2	.	TRBV6-2/TRBV6-3	TGTGCCAGCAGTTCCCCACCACTAGCGGGAGCCAATGAGCAGTTCTTC	CASSSPPLAGANEQFF
TRBJ2-5	TRBD2	.	TRBV7-2	TGTGCCAGCAGCTCCCGCGCGGGAGAAGAGACCCAGTACTTC	CASSSRAGEETQYF
TRBJ1-1	.	few	TRBV5-1	TGCGCCAGCAGCTCCGCCAGGCGGAGCACTGAAGCTTTCTTT	CASSSARRSTEAFF
TRBJ2-1	.	many	TRBV11-2	TGTGCCAGCAGCTTAGCTCCCGATGAGCAGTTCTTC	CASSLAPDEQFF
TRBJ2-6	.	few	TRBV29-1	TGCAGCGTTGATGACAGACCCTCTGGGGCCAACGTCCTGACTTTC	CSVDDRPSGANVLTF
TRBJ2-1	TRBD2	.	TRBV2	TGTGCCAGCAGTTTTAAAAGCCCGGGACTAGCGCGCTACAATGAGCAGTTCTTC	CASSFKSPGLARYNEQFF
TRBJ1-3	TRBD1	few	TRBV5-1	TGCGCCAGCAGCGATACAGGGGATCCAGGAAACACCATATATTTT	CASSDTGDPGNTIYF
TRBJ2-1	.	few	TRBV15	TGTGCCACCAGCAGAGATAAAAGGAATCTGGCAGGGTCCCATGAGCAGTTCTTC	CATSRDKRNLAGSHEQFF
TRBJ1-4	.	few	TRBV12-3/TRBV12-4	TGTGCCAGCCTCCGGCTTGGTGAAAAACTGTTTTTT	CASLRLGEKLFF
TRBJ2-1	TRBD2	.	TRBV9	TGTGCCAGCAGCGTAGGCGGGACTATAGTGGAGCAGTTCTTC	CASSVGGTIVEQFF
TRBJ2-7	.	few	TRBV7-8	TGTGCCAGCAGCGTCCCAGCCAGGGGACTCCAGGGACTCGGGCAGTACTTC	CASSVPARGLQGLGQYF
TRBJ1-1	.	once	TRBV29-1	TGCAGCGTTGAAGATCGGGTGGGGGGACCGAACACTGAAGCTTACTTT	CSVEDRVGGPNTEAYF
TRBJ1-1	.	many	TRBV5-6	TGTGCCAGCAGCCAGACAGTAACTGAAGCTTTCTTT	CASSQTVTEAFF
TRBJ2-2	TRBD2	.	TRBV11-2	TGTGCCAGCAGCCGCTCGGGGGGAACCACCGGGGAGCTGTTTTTT	CASSRSGGTTGELFF
TRBJ1-1	TRBD1	.	TRBV6-5	TGTGCCAGCAGTCTACTCTCGACAGGGGGTTTCACTGAAGCTTTCTTT	CASSLLSTGGFTEAFF
TRBJ1-3	.	many	TRBV28	TGTGCCAGCAGTTTATCCCCCAGCTCTGGAAACACCATATATTTT	CASSLSPSSGNTIYF
TRBJ1-3	TRBD1	.	TRBV12-3/TRBV12-4	TGTGCCAGCAGTCGGGGACAGGGGGCGCGTGGAAACACCATATATTTT	CASSRGQGARGNTIYF
TRBJ1-4	TRBD1	.	TRBV18	TGTGCCAGCTCACCCCGCGGGACAGGGGTGGAAAAACTGTTTTTT	CASSPRGTGVEKLFF